This paragraph covers one TCR beta chain sequence. Its antigen is as yet unknown. In germline, CDR1 is SQVTM, CDR2 ANQGSEA. V was clipped by 7 bases and J by 5 bases, with 20 bases between them. The CDR3 is 14 amino acids. The data were produced by immunoSEQ multiplex PCR, yet TCRdb's version contains in-frame clones alone and is incomplete. The repertoire has tens of thousands of clones, more than 60% of them found once; the top ten carry more than 3.5%. This sample stems from a study of radiotherapy plus CTLA-4 blockade in lung cancer. Study-wide points: The best predictor of response was reported to be early blood T cell clone dynamics, with interferon-beta.

Focal radiation with ipilimumab CTLA-4 blockade was given to patients with chemo-refractory metastatic non-small-cell lung cancer. J is TRBJ2-5 and V is TRBV29-1; possible D gene TRBD2, 5 bases. The source material was peripheral blood, sampled from a patient treated with radiotherapy plus ipilimumab. This sequence was found in a human donor with non-small cell lung cancer who had a partial response to radiotherapy plus ipilimumab. Some clones in this sample may be carry-over from other donors' samples. In nucleotides, the CDR3 is TGCAGCGCTTCAACTAGACTCGAAGAGGAGACCCAGTACTTC. It is translated as CSASTRLEEETQYF.